The entry below gives a single TCR beta chain sequence along with its context. The entry originates in a study of shared clonotypes between healthy human individuals. Per the authors' pipeline: Filtering differed, since immunoSEQ gave only junction sequences and no quality scores. Sequencing used immunoSEQ multiplex PCR; TCRdb keeps in-frame clones, though not all of them. V, J and clone size reflect that table, while D and trimming were determined from the DNA. Of nearly 1 million clones in the sample, more than 75% were seen once. The CDR3 spans 17 residues. Germline V lookup: CDR1 SGHNT, CDR2 YYREEE (reference sequence). The V gene lost 0 bases and the J gene lost 0 bases, with 10 bases spanning the gap.

The sequence was collected from a man aged 18 to 30 in good health. Material: memory CD4+ T cells sorted from blood. Indicated subset: CD45RA-negative fraction. The chain recombines TRBV5-4 with TRBJ2-6; D gene unclear. Here the CDR3 reads CASSLGPPSSGANVLTF. For the CDR3, the DNA is TGTGCCAGCAGCTTGGGACCTCCGAGCTCTGGGGCCAACGTCCTGACTTTC.